This passage covers 18 T cell receptor beta chains from one sample sequenced in a study of blood T cell repertoires in COVID-19. Using immunoSEQ multiplex PCR, the repertoire was profiled, and TCRdb retains in-frame clones only, with some absent. The table records some 260,000 clones, 88% of them present only once. Sequencing was done on a sample of peripheral blood. The receptors shown here come from a man older than 75 with acute or convalescent COVID-19.

V is TRBV7-8 and J is TRBJ2-3; the match to TRBD2 covers 8 bases. The ends lost 1 base at V and 0 bases at J; junction bases unmatched: 12. Germline values: CDR1 SGHVS, CDR2 FQNEAQ. The CDR3 loop spans 19 amino acids. CDR3 coding DNA: TGTGCCAGCAGCTTAGTTGTAGCGGGGACCCCTAGTAGCACAGATACGCAGTATTTT. This encodes CASSLVVAGTPSSTDTQYF.

V usage is TRBV20-1 and J usage is TRBJ1-5; unclear D gene. Per the germline V gene, CDR1 is DFQATT and CDR2 is SNEGSKA (reference sequence). This CDR3 is 13 amino acids long. Trimming left V 3 bases short and J 0 bases short, with 6 bases between. CDR3 residues: CSASQNSNQPQHF. The CDR3 coding sequence is TGCAGTGCTAGTCAGAATAGCAATCAGCCCCAGCATTTT.

This chain connects TRBV5-4 to TRBJ2-2; 7 positions agree with TRBD1. V dropped 4 bases and J dropped 2; count of bases not matched to a gene: 8. The CDR3 covers 16 residues. CDR1 is SGHNT, CDR2 YYREEE, per germline (reference sequence). CDR3 amino acids: CASSPPGQRNTGELFF. The CDR3 region has the DNA TGTGCCAGCAGCCCGCCGGGACAGAGAAACACCGGGGAGCTGTTTTTT.

This chain links TRBV9 with TRBJ2-1, with 8 bases that match TRBD2. CDR1 and CDR2 (germline): SGDLS, YYNGEE. CDR3 length: 13 amino acids. Losses at the gene ends were 5 bases for V and 7 bases for J; bases not matched to a gene: 5. CDR3 in DNA: TGTGCCAGCAGGGGCGGGACTAGGAATGAGCAGTTCTTC. Residues: CASRGGTRNEQFF. Filled out from reference TRBV9 and TRBJ2-1, the complete variable domain reads DSGVTQTPKHLITATGQRVTLRCSPRSGDLSVYWYQQSLDQGLQFLIQYYNGEERAKGNILERFSAQQFPDLHSELNLSSLELGDSALYFCASRGGTRNEQFFGPGTRLTVL.

The chain combines TRBV5-4 with TRBJ1-4; 11 bases fit TRBD1. The CDR3 loop spans 16 amino acids. Germline values: CDR1 SGHNT, CDR2 YYREEE (reference sequence). With 4 bases clipped from V and 0 bases from J, the junction kept 2 bases outside the gene matches. DNA for the CDR3: TGTGCCAGCAGCCCGGGACAGGGGGCAACTAATGAAAAACTGTTTTTT. It specifies CASSPGQGATNEKLFF.

V is TRBV7-2 and J is TRBJ2-2; TRBD1 is a possible D gene (5 bases). Trimming shortened V by 5 bases and J by 7 bases, and 20 bases separated the two germline ends. CDR1 and CDR2 from the germline V gene are SGHTA and FQGNSA. This CDR3 is built from 16 residues. Here the CDR3 DNA reads TGTGCCAGCAGCCCCCTACCTTTGCAGGGTAGCGGGGAGCTGTTTTTT. Translated, it gives CASSPLPLQGSGELFF.

The genes are TRBV5-1 and TRBJ2-3, with D perhaps TRBD2 (5 bases). Germline CDR1 reads SGHRS; CDR2 reads YFSETQ. Trimming left V 4 bases short and J 10 bases short, with 13 bases between. The CDR3 sequence is 12 residues long. CDR3 coding DNA: TGCGCCAGCAGCCCGTCTAGCCAACCGCAGTATTTT. Translating it yields CASSPSSQPQYF. Variable domain in full (rest from reference TRBV5-1 and TRBJ2-3): KAGVTQTPRYLIKTRGQQVTLSCSPISGHRSVSWYQQTPGQGLQFLFEYFSETQRNKGNFPGRFSGRQFSNSRSEMNVSTLELGDSALYLCASSPSSQPQYFGPGTRLTVL.

The chain is built from TRBV7-9 and TRBJ2-3; 7 bases fit TRBD2. The germline gives CDR1 SEHNR, CDR2 FQNEAQ (reference sequence). The CDR3 contains 16 residues. Trimming cost V 5 bases and J 1 base; bases outside gene matches: 9. The DNA for the CDR3 is TGTGCCAGCAGCGCCGGGACTACCTATGGCACAGATACGCAGTATTTT. It is translated as CASSAGTTYGTDTQYF.

This chain uses TRBV19 with TRBJ2-7; 12 nucleotides agree with TRBD2. V trimming: 4 bases; J trimming: 3 bases; junction bases outside the gene matches: 1. In germline, CDR1 is LNHDA, CDR2 SQIVND (reference sequence). The CDR3 extends over 14 amino acids. CDR3 in amino acids: CASSKLAGGYEQYF. The CDR3 DNA is TGTGCCAGTAGTAAACTAGCGGGAGGCTACGAGCAGTACTTC.

The chain uses TRBV5-1 and TRBJ2-3, with a possible D match to TRBD2 (6 bases). Trimming removed 0 bases from V and 2 bases from J, with 13 bases in between. The CDR3 loop spans 16 amino acids. CDR1 is SGHRS and CDR2 is YFSETQ in the germline V gene. CDR3 DNA sequence: TGCGCCAGCAGCTTGGGGGCGGCGGGAACCACAGATACGCAGTATTTT. Amino acid sequence: CASSLGAAGTTDTQYF. Based on the CDR3 plus reference TRBV5-1 and TRBJ2-3, the full variable domain is KAGVTQTPRYLIKTRGQQVTLSCSPISGHRSVSWYQQTPGQGLQFLFEYFSETQRNKGNFPGRFSGRQFSNSRSEMNVSTLELGDSALYLCASSLGAAGTTDTQYFGPGTRLTVL.

This clone was counted a few times. The chain uses TRBV3-1 (or the pseudogene TRBV3-2) and TRBJ1-6; TRBD1 matches at 8 bases. Germline CDR1 and CDR2: LGHDT and YNNKEL (reference sequence). This CDR3 has 13 residues. The trim removed 3 bases at V and 14 bases at J, leaving 6 bases unmatched. The CDR3 reads CASSQRTGSTLHF. DNA of the CDR3: TGTGCCAGCAGCCAGAGGACAGGGAGCACCCTCCACTTT.

The V call is TRBV6-5, the J call TRBJ2-5; 7 bases align to TRBD1. V was clipped by 0 bases and J by 5 bases; unmatched bases: 6. Germline V gives CDR1 MNHEY, CDR2 SVGAGI. The CDR3 is 15 residues long. Here the CDR3 reads CASSYSRGRRETQYF. The CDR3 DNA reads as TGTGCCAGCAGTTACTCGAGGGGGCGCAGGGAGACCCAGTACTTC.

The chain couples TRBV7-9 to TRBJ1-5; D unclear. Germline values: CDR1 SEHNR, CDR2 FQNEAQ (reference sequence). CDR3 length: 16 amino acids. The V gene lost 1 base and the J gene lost 0 bases, with 10 bases spanning the gap. The DNA of the CDR3 is TGTGCCAGCAGCTTAGATGGCACGTATAGCAATCAGCCCCAGCATTTT. It is translated as CASSLDGTYSNQPQHF.

The genes are TRBV9 and TRBJ1-4; 11 bases align to TRBD1. Losses at the gene ends were 0 bases for V and 2 bases for J; bases not matched to a gene: 15. Germline V gives CDR1 SGDLS, CDR2 YYNGEE. This CDR3 is built from 21 residues. The DNA of the CDR3 is TGTGCCAGCAGCGTAGGCCCCGGGGGAGGGACAGGGGGTCGGACTAATGAAAAACTGTTTTTT. Encoded protein: CASSVGPGGGTGGRTNEKLFF.

This chain links TRBV27 with TRBJ1-2; D is uncertain. The V and J ends lost 4 bases and 5 bases respectively, with 17 bases between them. Germline assignment: CDR1 MNHEY and CDR2 SMNVEV (reference sequence). The CDR3 has 15 amino acids. CDR3 sequence: CASSSQTSGIYGYTF. The CDR3 DNA is TGTGCCAGCAGTTCCCAGACATCGGGGATTTATGGCTACACCTTC.

J is TRBJ2-1 and V is TRBV5-1, with 10 bases identical to TRBD2. Germline trimming cut 2 bases from V and 5 bases from J; bases unmatched to any gene: 4. The CDR3 sequence is 15 residues long. Germline CDR1 SGHRS, CDR2 YFSETQ. The CDR3 is CASSLRTSGHNEQFF. CDR3 nucleotides: TGCGCCAGCAGCTTAAGGACTAGCGGTCACAATGAGCAGTTCTTC.

The chain recombines TRBV5-1 with TRBJ2-2, with 10 nucleotides matching TRBD2. The CDR3 extends over 16 amino acids. The germline CDR1 and CDR2 sequences are SGHRS and YFSETQ. Trimming removed 4 bases from V and 5 bases from J; junction bases left unmatched: 8. In nucleotides, the CDR3 is TGCGCCAGCAGCCCACTGAGCGGGAGGGCAACCGGGGAGCTGTTTTTT. Translation: CASSPLSGRATGELFF.

The rearrangement uses TRBV27 and TRBJ1-1; possibly TRBD1 for D (5 bases). V was trimmed by 1 base and J by 1 base, leaving 16 bases between them. Germline loops: CDR1 MNHEY, CDR2 SMNVEV (reference sequence). This CDR3 spans 17 amino acids. This CDR3 is CASSLFFRWGGNTEAFF. The CDR3, as DNA: TGTGCCAGCAGTTTATTCTTTCGCTGGGGCGGGAACACTGAAGCTTTCTTT.